A selection of T cell receptor beta chains follows, all from one sample in a study of blood T cell repertoires in COVID-19. TCRdb's table, derived via immunoSEQ multiplex PCR, lists solely in-frame clones and lacks some. In the table there are just over 300,000 clones, just over 85% of which are singletons. Material for sequencing was PBMCs or T cells enriched from blood (not recorded which). These receptors were collected from a young man who had recovered from COVID-19. Both conserved end residues are part of each CDR3. A D gene is named only where the DNA matches it firmly. Not all rows give a size; the values are once, few, many and, for expanded clones, a class.

j_gene: TRBJ2-1
abundance: once
v_gene: TRBV11-2
d_gene: .
CDR3nt: TGTGCCAGCAGCTTAGGGTCCGTCGTAGTGTTCCCATACAATGAGCAGTTCTTC
CDR3aa: CASSLGSVVVFPYNEQFF

j_gene: TRBJ2-3
abundance: once
v_gene: TRBV10-3
d_gene: TRBD2
CDR3nt: TGTGCCATCACCCCGGGGGGGGTAATTGGCACAGATACGCAGTATTTT
CDR3aa: CAITPGGVIGTDTQYF

j_gene: TRBJ2-3
abundance: .
v_gene: TRBV28
d_gene: .
CDR3nt: TGTGCCAGCAGTACGGCCGGGGGTAGCGGCACAGATACGCAGTATTTT
CDR3aa: CASSTAGGSGTDTQYF

j_gene: TRBJ2-2
abundance: once
v_gene: TRBV7-2
d_gene: TRBD1
CDR3nt: TGTGCCAGCAGCCATACAGGGGGCACCGGGGAGCTGTTTTTT
CDR3aa: CASSHTGGTGELFF

j_gene: TRBJ2-3
abundance: .
v_gene: TRBV25-1
d_gene: .
CDR3nt: TGTGCCAGCAGTGTACTCTGGGCAGACCCTAGCACAGATACGCAGTATTTT
CDR3aa: CASSVLWADPSTDTQYF

j_gene: TRBJ1-2
abundance: .
v_gene: TRBV10-3
d_gene: TRBD1
CDR3nt: TGTGCCATCAGTGAGGAGCAGGGGGCCTATGGCTACACCTTC
CDR3aa: CAISEEQGAYGYTF

j_gene: TRBJ2-7
abundance: .
v_gene: TRBV28
d_gene: .
CDR3nt: TGTGCCAGCACCCTTCGGGTGAGGTCCTACGAGCAGTACTTC
CDR3aa: CASTLRVRSYEQYF

j_gene: TRBJ2-7
abundance: .
v_gene: TRBV5-1
d_gene: TRBD2
CDR3nt: TGCGCCAGCAGCCTGGAGGGGCGGGAGTTCCACGAGCAGTACTTC
CDR3aa: CASSLEGREFHEQYF

j_gene: TRBJ1-2
abundance: .
v_gene: TRBV28
d_gene: TRBD1
CDR3nt: TGTGCCAGCAGTATCCAACAGGGGCCGGGGTATGGCTACACCTTC
CDR3aa: CASSIQQGPGYGYTF

j_gene: TRBJ2-2
abundance: .
v_gene: TRBV27
d_gene: TRBD1
CDR3nt: TGTGCCAGCAGTACTGAAACAGGGGTTGCCGGGGAGCTGTTTTTT
CDR3aa: CASSTETGVAGELFF

j_gene: TRBJ2-1
abundance: .
v_gene: TRBV4-1
d_gene: TRBD2
CDR3nt: TGCGCCAGCAGCCAAGTACCGGGACTAGTGAATGAGCAGTTCTTC
CDR3aa: CASSQVPGLVNEQFF

j_gene: TRBJ1-5
abundance: .
v_gene: TRBV7-6
d_gene: TRBD1
CDR3nt: TGTGCCAGCAGCTCTGGACAGGGCCTTAGCAATCAGCCCCAGCATTTT
CDR3aa: CASSSGQGLSNQPQHF

j_gene: TRBJ1-5
abundance: once
v_gene: TRBV27
d_gene: TRBD1
CDR3nt: TGTGCCAGCAGTCCAACAGGGGAGCCGGGGCCAAATCAGCCCCAGCATTTT
CDR3aa: CASSPTGEPGPNQPQHF

j_gene: TRBJ1-6
abundance: .
v_gene: TRBV5-8
d_gene: .
CDR3nt: TGTGCCAGCAGGCTTGCGGGCACCCTCCACTTT
CDR3aa: CASRLAGTLHF

j_gene: TRBJ1-2
abundance: .
v_gene: TRBV10-3
d_gene: .
CDR3nt: TGTGCCATCAGTGAGGTTGACAGAGACTTATCCAAAAACTATGGCTACACCTTC
CDR3aa: CAISEVDRDLSKNYGYTF

j_gene: TRBJ2-2
abundance: .
v_gene: TRBV6-5
d_gene: .
CDR3nt: TGTGCCAGCACTTCTCAGGGTGGCTCCGGGGAGCTGTTTTTT
CDR3aa: CASTSQGGSGELFF

j_gene: TRBJ2-1
abundance: .
v_gene: TRBV7-9
d_gene: .
CDR3nt: TGTGCCAGCAGCTTAATCCTAGCTGGTGAGCAGTTCTTC
CDR3aa: CASSLILAGEQFF